These T cell receptor beta chains were read from a single sample in a study of shared clonotypes between healthy human individuals. Profiling relied on immunoSEQ multiplex PCR, and the TCRdb table lists in-frame clones only, not all of them. The sample lists some 500,000 clones; 95% to 97% were seen once. The sample consisted of naive CD4+ T cells sorted from blood. These receptors originate from a woman aged 25 to 39 in good health. Each CDR3 is given with its conserved first and last residue. The order of the fields is V gene, J gene, D gene, clone size, CDR3 DNA, CDR3 protein. D genes are given only for firm matches. Expanded clones get a size class; other rows say once, few or many, or leave the size out.

v_gene: TRBV5-6
j_gene: TRBJ1-2
d_gene: NA
abundance: NA
CDR3nt: TGTGCCAGCAGCTTGTTTCCAGCGGGCAACTATGGCTACACCTTC
CDR3aa: CASSLFPAGNYGYTF

v_gene: TRBV19
j_gene: TRBJ1-5
d_gene: NA
abundance: NA
CDR3nt: TGTGCCAGTAGTATAGTCGGCGTACCCCGGCCCCAGCATTTT
CDR3aa: CASSIVGVPRPQHF

v_gene: TRBV11-3
j_gene: TRBJ2-3
d_gene: NA
abundance: NA
CDR3nt: TGTGCCAGCAGCTTAAGCCAGGGGACACGAGATACGCAGTATTTT
CDR3aa: CASSLSQGTRDTQYF

v_gene: TRBV2
j_gene: TRBJ2-3
d_gene: TRBD1
abundance: NA
CDR3nt: TGTGCCAGCGGACCGGGACAGGGCTCAGATACGCAGTATTTT
CDR3aa: CASGPGQGSDTQYF

v_gene: TRBV19
j_gene: TRBJ1-5
d_gene: NA
abundance: once
CDR3nt: TGTGCCAGTACTGGAGGTCGCGGGGCGGATCAGCCCCAGCATTTT
CDR3aa: CASTGGRGADQPQHF

v_gene: TRBV9
j_gene: TRBJ2-7
d_gene: TRBD1
abundance: NA
CDR3nt: TGTGCCAGCAGCGGAGGACAGGGAGAAATCTACGAGCAGTACTTC
CDR3aa: CASSGGQGEIYEQYF

v_gene: TRBV6-5
j_gene: TRBJ2-7
d_gene: TRBD2
abundance: NA
CDR3nt: TGTGCCAGCAGTTACTCGACTAGCGGGAGTTCCGAGCAGTACTTC
CDR3aa: CASSYSTSGSSEQYF

v_gene: TRBV7-2
j_gene: TRBJ1-1
d_gene: NA
abundance: NA
CDR3nt: TGTGCCAGCAGCAGTAGAACCGGGACTGAAGCTTTCTTT
CDR3aa: CASSSRTGTEAFF

v_gene: TRBV18
j_gene: TRBJ1-2
d_gene: TRBD1
abundance: NA
CDR3nt: TGTGCCAGCTCACCGGGACAGGGGCTGGACGGCTACACCTTC
CDR3aa: CASSPGQGLDGYTF

v_gene: TRBV2
j_gene: TRBJ2-7
d_gene: NA
abundance: NA
CDR3nt: TGTGCCAGCAGTGAAGGGGTCAACGAGCAGTACTTC
CDR3aa: CASSEGVNEQYF

v_gene: TRBV11-2
j_gene: TRBJ2-1
d_gene: NA
abundance: NA
CDR3nt: TGTGCCAGCAGTCGGGGAGCTGAGCAGTTCTTC
CDR3aa: CASSRGAEQFF

v_gene: TRBV18
j_gene: TRBJ2-2
d_gene: NA
abundance: once
CDR3nt: TGTGCCAGCTCACCACGTACGGGCACCGGGGAGCTGTTTTTT
CDR3aa: CASSPRTGTGELFF

v_gene: TRBV11-1
j_gene: TRBJ2-7
d_gene: TRBD2
abundance: once
CDR3nt: TGTGCCAGCAGCTTACTAGCGGGAGGTACCTACGAGCAGTACTTC
CDR3aa: CASSLLAGGTYEQYF

v_gene: TRBV5-1
j_gene: TRBJ2-6
d_gene: NA
abundance: once
CDR3nt: TGCGCCAGCAGCTTGCAAGGTCCTAGCCCCAGGGGCTCTGGGGCCAACGTCCTGACTTTC
CDR3aa: CASSLQGPSPRGSGANVLTF

v_gene: TRBV7-9
j_gene: TRBJ2-7
d_gene: NA
abundance: NA
CDR3nt: TGTGCCAGCAGCGCCCAGAGAGGGTCCTACGAGCAGTACTTC
CDR3aa: CASSAQRGSYEQYF

v_gene: TRBV28
j_gene: TRBJ1-2
d_gene: NA
abundance: NA
CDR3nt: TGTGCCAGCAGTTTTGAGGTCTATGGCTACACCTTC
CDR3aa: CASSFEVYGYTF

v_gene: TRBV5-4
j_gene: TRBJ2-5
d_gene: NA
abundance: NA
CDR3nt: TGTGCCAGCAGCTTGGCCCGGAGCGACCAAGAGACCCAGTACTTC
CDR3aa: CASSLARSDQETQYF

v_gene: TRBV11-2
j_gene: TRBJ2-4
d_gene: TRBD1
abundance: NA
CDR3nt: TGTGCCAGCAGCTTACAGGGGGCGGTCGCCAAAAACATTCAGTACTTC
CDR3aa: CASSLQGAVAKNIQYF

v_gene: TRBV11-3
j_gene: TRBJ2-2
d_gene: NA
abundance: NA
CDR3nt: TGTGCCAGCAGCTTCAGGGATCCCGGGGAGCTGTTTTTT
CDR3aa: CASSFRDPGELFF

v_gene: TRBV5-1
j_gene: TRBJ2-5
d_gene: NA
abundance: NA
CDR3nt: TGCGCCAGCAGCTTGAGGGGTGGGGAGACCCAGTACTTC
CDR3aa: CASSLRGGETQYF

v_gene: TRBV5-4
j_gene: TRBJ1-1
d_gene: NA
abundance: NA
CDR3nt: TGTGCCAGCAGCTTGGACCTACGGTCCACTGAAGCTTTCTTT
CDR3aa: CASSLDLRSTEAFF

v_gene: TRBV30
j_gene: TRBJ2-7
d_gene: TRBD1
abundance: NA
CDR3nt: TGTGCCTGGAGTGGACAGGGGTTCTACGAGCAGTACTTC
CDR3aa: CAWSGQGFYEQYF

v_gene: TRBV28
j_gene: TRBJ1-5
d_gene: NA
abundance: NA
CDR3nt: TGTGCCAGCAGTTTAGAGTGGGGCAATCAGCCCCAGCATTTT
CDR3aa: CASSLEWGNQPQHF

v_gene: TRBV18
j_gene: TRBJ2-2
d_gene: NA
abundance: NA
CDR3nt: TGTGCCAGCTCACCCCCCTCCTCGTGGACATCGAACACCGGGGAGCTGTTTTTT
CDR3aa: CASSPPSSWTSNTGELFF

v_gene: TRBV4-2
j_gene: TRBJ1-4
d_gene: NA
abundance: NA
CDR3nt: TGTGCCAGCAGCCAAGATTGGGGTGAAAAACTGTTTTTT
CDR3aa: CASSQDWGEKLFF

v_gene: TRBV18
j_gene: TRBJ2-7
d_gene: NA
abundance: NA
CDR3nt: TGTGCCAGCTCACCACCGGCCCCCTACGAGCAGTACTTC
CDR3aa: CASSPPAPYEQYF

v_gene: TRBV13
j_gene: TRBJ1-1
d_gene: NA
abundance: once
CDR3nt: TGTGCCAGCAGCTTCTATTGGGGGAACACTGAAGCTTTCTTT
CDR3aa: CASSFYWGNTEAFF

v_gene: TRBV5-5
j_gene: TRBJ2-7
d_gene: TRBD2
abundance: NA
CDR3nt: TGTGCCAGCAGCTTCAGACTAGCGGGAGAGGGGTACGAGCAGTACTTC
CDR3aa: CASSFRLAGEGYEQYF

v_gene: TRBV7-2
j_gene: TRBJ1-1
d_gene: NA
abundance: NA
CDR3nt: TGTGCCAGCAGATGGGGACGGGCCAACACTGAAGCTTTCTTT
CDR3aa: CASRWGRANTEAFF

v_gene: TRBV6-5
j_gene: TRBJ2-7
d_gene: NA
abundance: NA
CDR3nt: TGTGCCAGCAGTTACTCGAAGGTTTCAGCCTACGAGCAGTACTTC
CDR3aa: CASSYSKVSAYEQYF

v_gene: TRBV11-3
j_gene: TRBJ2-2
d_gene: NA
abundance: NA
CDR3nt: TGTGCCAGCAGCTTGTTTAGCGGAGAGAACACCGGGGAGCTGTTTTTT
CDR3aa: CASSLFSGENTGELFF

v_gene: TRBV29-1
j_gene: TRBJ1-1
d_gene: NA
abundance: NA
CDR3nt: TGCAGCGCCCGGGGTGGGGCATCGACTGAAGCTTTCTTT
CDR3aa: CSARGGASTEAFF

v_gene: TRBV28
j_gene: TRBJ2-1
d_gene: NA
abundance: NA
CDR3nt: TGTGCCAGCAGTTTAATAGCCAGCGGCTCCTACAATGAGCAGTTCTTC
CDR3aa: CASSLIASGSYNEQFF

v_gene: TRBV28
j_gene: TRBJ1-1
d_gene: NA
abundance: NA
CDR3nt: TGTGCCAGCAGCCCCACGGGGGCCCGACGGACTGAAGCTTTCTTT
CDR3aa: CASSPTGARRTEAFF

v_gene: TRBV6-5
j_gene: TRBJ2-7
d_gene: NA
abundance: NA
CDR3nt: TGTGCCAGCAGTTACTCTAGCGGAGATTACGAGCAGTACTTC
CDR3aa: CASSYSSGDYEQYF

v_gene: TRBV7-8
j_gene: TRBJ2-7
d_gene: TRBD1
abundance: NA
CDR3nt: TGTGCCAGCAGCTCGGGACAGGGCTCCTACGAGCAGTACTTC
CDR3aa: CASSSGQGSYEQYF

v_gene: TRBV4-1
j_gene: TRBJ2-1
d_gene: NA
abundance: NA
CDR3nt: TGCGCCAGCAGCCAACACCGGACCTCCTCTTACAATGAGCAGTTCTTC
CDR3aa: CASSQHRTSSYNEQFF

v_gene: TRBV5-1
j_gene: TRBJ2-7
d_gene: NA
abundance: NA
CDR3nt: TGCGCCAGCAGCTTGGGATGGGGAGCGAAGAACGAGCAGTACTTC
CDR3aa: CASSLGWGAKNEQYF

v_gene: TRBV27
j_gene: TRBJ2-7
d_gene: NA
abundance: NA
CDR3nt: TGTGCCAGCAGTTTAGGGGCAGGGGAGTTGGGCGAGCAGTACTTC
CDR3aa: CASSLGAGELGEQYF

v_gene: TRBV18
j_gene: TRBJ1-1
d_gene: NA
abundance: NA
CDR3nt: TGTGCCAGCTCACCGAATGGGGAGAGGAACACTGAAGCTTTCTTT
CDR3aa: CASSPNGERNTEAFF

v_gene: TRBV5-1
j_gene: TRBJ2-5
d_gene: TRBD2
abundance: NA
CDR3nt: TGCGCCAGCAGCTTGGTCGCGGGAGCAGAGACCCAGTACTTC
CDR3aa: CASSLVAGAETQYF

v_gene: TRBV5-1
j_gene: TRBJ2-7
d_gene: NA
abundance: NA
CDR3nt: TGCGCCAGCAGCCTGGGGCAGGGGGGGTACGAGCAGTACTTC
CDR3aa: CASSLGQGGYEQYF

v_gene: TRBV6-1
j_gene: TRBJ1-1
d_gene: NA
abundance: NA
CDR3nt: TGTGCCAGCAGTGAAACGGGGTGGCAAATGAACACTGAAGCTTTCTTT
CDR3aa: CASSETGWQMNTEAFF

v_gene: TRBV5-1
j_gene: TRBJ2-7
d_gene: NA
abundance: NA
CDR3nt: TGCGCCGGAAGGGGCACAGGGCTTTATGAAGAGCAGTACTTC
CDR3aa: CAGRGTGLYEEQYF